These 15 T cell receptor beta chains share one sample of origin, sequenced in a study of T cells after yellow fever vaccination. TCRdb re-called the 5' RACE reads with MiXCR, one entry per CDR3 protein. The table lists about 74,000 distinct CDR3 sequences, 7.1% of them singletons. Sequencing used CD8+ T cells sorted from PBMCs, obtained 5 days after the first yellow fever vaccination. These receptors were obtained from a man between 18 and 35 years old who received the YFV17D yellow fever vaccine.

The chain carries TRBV28 and TRBJ1-2; D might be TRBD1 (5 bases). The CDR3 is 14 amino acids. The germline V gene encodes CDR1 MDHEN and CDR2 SYDVKM. V lost 6 bases and J 6 bases, leaving 17 bases between the germline ends. CDR3 in DNA: TGTGCCAGCAGACCTAGACAGTCAAGTCATGGCTACACCTTC. This translates into CASRPRQSSHGYTF.

The gene calls are TRBV21-1 and TRBJ2-1; the table's D gene call, TRBD2, was not cross checked with the DNA. TRBV21-1 is marked as a pseudogene. CDR3 size: 15 residues. The CDR3 protein is CASNTGLAGGNEQFF. As DNA, the CDR3 is TGTGCCAGCAACACAGGACTAGCGGGGGGGAATGAGCAGTTCTTC.

This chain links TRBV3-1 with TRBJ2-1; the D gene is possibly TRBD2 (5 bases). Germline V CDR1 and CDR2: LGHDT, YNNKEL (reference sequence). V lost 4 bases to trimming and J lost 9 bases, with 19 bases between them. The CDR3 extends over 15 amino acids. The CDR3 DNA reads TGTGCCAGCAGCCCCGAACTAGTTATTACGGGTGAGCAGTTCTTC. Its translation is CASSPELVITGEQFF.

This clonotype was counted at least ten times. The J gene is TRBJ1-2, the V gene TRBV27, with D hard to call. Germline CDR1 MNHEY, CDR2 SMNVEV (reference sequence). The length of the CDR3 is 15 residues. The V end lost 5 bases, the J end lost 4 bases, and 17 bases lay between the germline ends. The CDR3 region is CASSISIDVLYGYTF. DNA for the CDR3: TGTGCCAGCAGTATCAGCATTGACGTCCTCTATGGCTACACCTTC.

This clonotype has more than one count but fewer than ten. This chain connects TRBV4-3 to TRBJ2-2, with D possibly matching TRBD1 (6 bases). The V gene lost 5 bases and the J gene lost 5 bases, with 18 bases spanning the gap. The germline V gene has CDR1 LGHNA and CDR2 YSLEER. This CDR3 is 16 amino acids long. The CDR3 sequence: CASSDRQVRGTGELFF. The CDR3 coding sequence is TGCGCCAGCAGCGACCGACAGGTTCGCGGTACCGGGGAGCTGTTTTTT.

This clonotype was found a few times. J is TRBJ2-3 and V is TRBV19; 7 nucleotides agree with TRBD1. Germline V gene data show CDR1 as LNHDA and CDR2 as SQIVND (reference sequence). The J segment lost 3 bases and the V segment lost 5 bases, leaving 14 bases of the junction unmatched. The CDR3 totals 17 residues. CDR3 in amino acids: CASSSLAYGQETDTQYF. CDR3 nucleotide sequence: TGTGCCAGTAGTTCCCTCGCTTACGGACAGGAGACAGATACGCAGTATTTT. Full variable domain (remainder filled in from reference TRBV19 and TRBJ2-3): DGGITQSPKYLFRKEGQNVTLSCEQNLNHDAMYWYRQDPGQGLRLIYYSQIVNDFQKGDIAEGYSVSREKKESFPLTVTSAQKNPTAFYLCASSSLAYGQETDTQYFGPGTRLTVL.

The V gene is TRBV20-1, the J gene TRBJ2-3; tentatively, D is TRBD1 or TRBD2 (6 bases each). This CDR3 spans 13 amino acids. CDR1 and CDR2 from the germline V gene are DFQATT and SNEGSKA (reference sequence). Trimming left V 6 bases short and J 4 bases short, with 14 bases between. The CDR3 sequence is CSAEPRGPDTQYF. The DNA of the CDR3 is TGCAGTGCAGAACCCCGGGGGCCAGATACGCAGTATTTT.

This clonotype has just a few counts. The V call is TRBV12-3 or TRBV12-4, the J call TRBJ2-2; D gene uncertain. This CDR3 contains 15 residues. Trimming took off 3 bases at V and 0 bases at J, with 8 bases between the two ends. The CDR3 sequence: CASSFLGPNTGELFF. The CDR3 DNA follows: TGTGCCAGCAGTTTCCTCGGCCCGAACACCGGGGAGCTGTTTTTT.

The chain uses TRBV7-8 and TRBJ2-7; TRBD2 agrees at 8 bases. The CDR3 totals 14 residues. CDR1 and CDR2 (germline): SGHVS, FQNEAQ. With 5 bases clipped from V and 2 bases from J, the junction kept 5 bases outside the gene matches. The CDR3 region is CASSLGRGAYEQYF. The CDR3 bases are TGTGCCAGCAGCCTGGGGCGGGGGGCCTACGAGCAGTACTTC. Using reference TRBV7-8 and TRBJ2-7 for the parts outside the CDR3, the full variable domain is GAGVSQSPRYKVAKRGQDVALRCDPISGHVSLFWYQQALGQGPEFLTYFQNEAQLDKSGLPSDRFFAERPEGSVSTLKIQRTQQEDSAVYLCASSLGRGAYEQYFGPGTRLTVT.

This clonotype was seen a few times. The rearrangement links TRBV11-2 to TRBJ2-3; D not resolved. Trimming took off 4 bases at V and 7 bases at J, with 18 bases between the two ends. CDR3 length: 15 residues. In germline, CDR1 is SGHAT, CDR2 FQNNGV. In DNA, the CDR3 is TGTGCCAGCAGCTCTTTTCTGGAAGCCTGGAATACGCAGTATTTT. This sequence encodes CASSSFLEAWNTQYF.

Ten or more counts support this clonotype. The chain uses TRBV5-1 and TRBJ2-1, with 9 bases identical to TRBD1. The J segment lost 5 bases and the V segment lost 2 bases, leaving 5 bases of the junction unmatched. The CDR3 runs 15 residues. Germline V CDR1 and CDR2: SGHRS, YFSETQ. The CDR3 sequence is CASSFAGTGNNEQFF. CDR3 nucleotides: TGCGCCAGCAGCTTTGCCGGGACAGGGAACAATGAGCAGTTCTTC.

A note on this clonotype: A much larger clone differs by one base, so this may be a read error. The V and J genes are TRBV4-1 and TRBJ2-7; D remains ambiguous. In germline, CDR1 is MGHRA, CDR2 YSYEKL. The CDR3 has 14 residues. Trimming shortened V by 7 bases and J by 3 bases, and 16 bases separated the two germline ends. CDR3 in DNA: TGCGCCAGCATCCGAACACTGGGCCTCTACGAGCAGTACTTC. Amino acid sequence: CASIRTLGLYEQYF.

The sample holds a few counts of this clonotype. The chain is built from TRBV6-5 and TRBJ2-5, with 7 bases that match TRBD1. Looked up from germline, CDR1 is MNHEY and CDR2 is SVGAGI. CDR3 length equals 15 residues. Losses at the gene ends were 0 bases for V and 4 bases for J; bases not matched to a gene: 5. CDR3 nucleotides: TGTGCCAGCAGTTACTCCATCCGGGACAGAGAGACCCAGTACTTC. Protein sequence: CASSYSIRDRETQYF.

This clonotype was observed a few times. The rearrangement uses TRBV9 and TRBJ1-5, with unresolved D. V was clipped by 2 bases and J by 3 bases, with 12 bases between them. The CDR3 is made up of 15 amino acids. Per the germline V gene, CDR1 is SGDLS and CDR2 is YYNGEE. CDR3 nucleotides: TGTGCCAGCAGCGTTGGTGGAGCCATCAATCAGCCCCAGCATTTT. This codes for CASSVGGAINQPQHF.

This clonotype was seen ten or more times. This chain links TRBV7-9 with TRBJ2-4, with TRBD2 matching 14 bases. CDR3 length: 16 residues. V gave up 4 bases and J gave up 4 bases; unmatched junction bases: 3. Germline CDR1 SEHNR, CDR2 FQNEAQ (reference sequence). The CDR3 here is CASSSGLAGGKNIQYF. The DNA of the CDR3 is TGTGCCAGCAGCTCAGGACTAGCGGGGGGAAAAAACATTCAGTACTTC.